These 29 T cell receptor beta chains originate from one sample sequenced in a study of T cells in tumors after PD-1 blockade. Sequencing was performed with immunoSEQ multiplex PCR; in TCRdb, only in-frame clones are kept and a portion is missing. The sample has about 60,000 clones, 74% seen once. This specimen was PBMCs, taken after anti-PD-1 treatment. The receptors were sampled from a human donor with basal cell carcinoma.

The chain combines TRBV5-1 with TRBJ1-1; D is unclear. The CDR3 extends over 14 amino acids. Germline V CDR1 and CDR2: SGHRS, YFSETQ. V lost 8 bases and J lost 2, with 16 bases in between. CDR3 protein: CASLDPLLNTEAFF. CDR3 sequence (DNA): TGCGCCAGTCTGGACCCCCTACTAAACACTGAAGCTTTCTTT.

The V call is TRBV20-1, the J call TRBJ2-3, with TRBD1 matching over 12 bases. Germline values: CDR1 DFQATT, CDR2 SNEGSKA (reference sequence). This CDR3 is 16 amino acids long. V shed 5 bases, J shed 4 bases, and the junction held 10 bases outside the gene matches. The CDR3 spells CSAGGGDRGRADTQYF. The CDR3 bases are TGCAGTGCTGGTGGGGGGGACAGGGGGCGCGCAGATACGCAGTATTTT.

This chain connects TRBV11-2 to TRBJ1-2, with 7 bases aligning to TRBD1. The junction had 16 bases not matched to a gene; V was cut back by 6 bases and J by 0 bases. Germline lookup yields CDR1 SGHAT and CDR2 FQNNGV. The CDR3 is made up of 18 amino acids. The CDR3 reads CASRHAAFDRASNYGYTF. The DNA of the CDR3 is TGTGCCAGCAGACATGCAGCCTTTGACAGGGCCTCTAACTATGGCTACACCTTC.

CDR3 residues: CASSERLAKNIQYF. As DNA, the CDR3 is TGTGCCAGCAGTGAAAGACTAGCCAAAAACATTCAGTACTTC. J is TRBJ2-4 and V is TRBV11-1; D ambiguous. Germline V gives CDR1 SGHAT, CDR2 FQDESV (reference sequence). V was shortened by 6 bases and J by 0 bases, with 9 bases between the two germline ends. This CDR3 has 14 amino acids.

The rearrangement joins TRBV30 to TRBJ2-6; D unclear. Germline loops: CDR1 GTSNPN, CDR2 SVGIG (reference sequence). The CDR3 totals 14 residues. Trimming shortened V by 3 bases and J by 0 bases, and 6 bases separated the two germline ends. CDR3 coding DNA: TGTGCCTGGAGCAGTGGCTCTGGGGCCAACGTCCTGACTTTC. This codes for CAWSSGSGANVLTF. The full variable domain, its missing parts supplied by reference TRBV30 and TRBJ2-6, is SQTIHQWPATLVQPVGSPLSLECTVEGTSNPNLYWYRQAAGRGLQLLFYSVGIGQISSEVPQNLSASRPQDRQFILSSKKLLLSDSGFYLCAWSSGSGANVLTFGAGSRLTVL.

The chain links TRBV3-1 (or the pseudogene TRBV3-2) to TRBJ2-6; D is perhaps TRBD1 or TRBD2 (7 bases each). This CDR3 is built from 17 residues. V was trimmed by 1 base and J by 2 bases, leaving 12 bases between them. Germline V gene sequence: CDR1 LGHDT, CDR2 YNNKEL (reference sequence). The CDR3 reads CASSQGPGGAGANVLTF. CDR3 coding DNA: TGTGCCAGCAGCCAAGGGCCAGGGGGGGCTGGGGCCAACGTCCTGACTTTC.

This rearrangement joins TRBV21-1 to TRBJ2-3; the listed D gene, TRBD1, was not tested against the DNA. TRBV21-1 is a pseudogene. The CDR3 has 15 residues. The CDR3 sequence: CASSKQGASTDTQYF. In DNA form, the CDR3 reads TGTGCCAGCAGCAAACAGGGGGCTAGCACAGATACGCAGTATTTT.

This chain uses TRBV10-2 with TRBJ1-1; D remains ambiguous. The ends were cut back, 6 bases at V and 0 bases at J, with 11 bases in the middle. Germline-derived CDR1 and CDR2 are WSHSY and SAAADI. The CDR3 contains 14 residues. The CDR3 loop is CASRGRNMNTEAFF. CDR3 bases: TGCGCCAGCAGAGGCAGGAACATGAACACTGAAGCTTTCTTT.

This clone came up a few times. The CDR3 here is CASSLPPGQAYTEAFF. Here the CDR3 DNA reads TGCGCCAGCAGCCTTCCCCCAGGTCAAGCGTACACTGAAGCTTTCTTT. V is TRBV5-1 and J is TRBJ1-1; D call uncertain. The germline gives CDR1 SGHRS, CDR2 YFSETQ. CDR3 length equals 16 residues. The ends were cut back, 4 bases at V and 3 bases at J, with 19 bases in the middle. Together with reference TRBV5-1 and TRBJ1-1, the CDR3 gives the full variable domain: KAGVTQTPRYLIKTRGQQVTLSCSPISGHRSVSWYQQTPGQGLQFLFEYFSETQRNKGNFPGRFSGRQFSNSRSEMNVSTLELGDSALYLCASSLPPGQAYTEAFFGQGTRLTVV.

V is TRBV30 and J is TRBJ1-2; D perhaps matches TRBD1 (5 bases). Germline V gene sequence: CDR1 GTSNPN, CDR2 SVGIG (reference sequence). The CDR3 extends over 12 amino acids. The V end lost 5 bases, the J end lost 8 bases, and 15 bases lay between the germline ends. The DNA for the CDR3 is TGTGCCTGGGCTAGACAGAGCGGGGGCTACACCTTC. Protein: CAWARQSGGYTF. The variable domain in full, with the rest retrieved from reference TRBV30 and TRBJ1-2, is SQTIHQWPATLVQPVGSPLSLECTVEGTSNPNLYWYRQAAGRGLQLLFYSVGIGQISSEVPQNLSASRPQDRQFILSSKKLLLSDSGFYLCAWARQSGGYTFGSGTRLTVV.

The chain carries TRBV3-1 (or the pseudogene TRBV3-2) and TRBJ2-7, with TRBD1 matching over 7 bases. CDR3 size: 14 residues. From germline, CDR1 is LGHDT and CDR2 YNNKEL (reference sequence). The V gene end was trimmed by 4 bases and the J gene end by 2 bases; junction bases not matched to a gene: 5. The CDR3 region is CASSLRDSTYEQYF. The CDR3 DNA is TGTGCCAGCAGCCTCCGGGACAGCACCTACGAGCAGTACTTC.

This clone was counted a few times. V usage is TRBV9 and J usage is TRBJ2-3; no reliable D call. The length of the CDR3 is 13 residues. Germline V gives CDR1 SGDLS, CDR2 YYNGEE. V was shortened by 3 bases and J by 4 bases, with 9 bases between the two germline ends. The CDR3 reads CASSEGGPDTQYF. The CDR3 region has the DNA TGTGCCAGCAGCGAGGGCGGACCAGATACGCAGTATTTT.

The chain links TRBV28 to TRBJ2-7, with 7 bases identical to TRBD1. From germline, CDR1 is MDHEN and CDR2 SYDVKM. J gave up 3 bases and V 6 bases, and 8 bases lay outside the gene matches. The CDR3 extends over 14 amino acids. CDR3 sequence: CASRGNRDSYEQYF. Written as DNA, the CDR3 is TGTGCCAGCAGGGGAAACCGGGACAGCTACGAGCAGTACTTC. Filled out from reference TRBV28 and TRBJ2-7, the complete variable domain reads DVKVTQSSRYLVKRTGEKVFLECVQDMDHENMFWYRQDPGLGLRLIYFSYDVKMKEKGDIPEGYSVSREKKERFSLILESASTNQTSMYLCASRGNRDSYEQYFGPGTRLTVT.

The chain recombines TRBV5-1 with TRBJ2-3; no firm D call. The germline V gene has CDR1 SGHRS and CDR2 YFSETQ. The CDR3 sequence is 13 residues long. V lost 4 bases and J 4 bases, leaving 10 bases between the germline ends. The CDR3 DNA is TGCGCCAGCAGCACCTCCCGGGCAGATACGCAGTATTTT. It translates to CASSTSRADTQYF.

Turning to this clone: Other DNA sequences of this sample code for an identical CDR3. The CDR3 is CASSVEQGSNYGYTF. The CDR3 bases are TGTGCCAGCAGCGTAGAGCAGGGTAGCAACTATGGCTACACCTTC. The rearrangement joins TRBV9 to TRBJ1-2, with D perhaps TRBD1 (5 bases). Germline assignment: CDR1 SGDLS and CDR2 YYNGEE. CDR3 size: 15 residues. V was trimmed by 0 bases and J by 2 bases, leaving 11 bases between them.

The chain is built from TRBV30 and TRBJ1-1; D unresolved. The germline gives CDR1 GTSNPN, CDR2 SVGIG (reference sequence). The CDR3 has 11 amino acids. V was cut by 3 bases and J by 8 bases, with 10 bases left in between. Written as DNA, the CDR3 is TGTGCCTGGAGAGGTTCATGGGAAGCTTTCTTT. Its protein product is CAWRGSWEAFF.

This clone was found a few times. The chain is built from TRBV24-1 and TRBJ2-1; 7 bases align to TRBD1. The CDR3 totals 15 residues. Germline assignment: CDR1 KGHDR and CDR2 SFDVKD. J was trimmed by 2 bases and V by 4 bases; bases with no gene match: 4. Here the CDR3 DNA reads TGTGCCACCAGTGACCTAACAGGGGCCTACAATGAGCAGTTCTTC. Protein: CATSDLTGAYNEQFF.

V usage is TRBV27 and J usage is TRBJ2-7, with D hard to call. Germline lookup yields CDR1 MNHEY and CDR2 SMNVEV (reference sequence). V was shortened by 3 bases and J by 7 bases, with 4 bases between the two germline ends. The CDR3 has 10 residues. The DNA for the CDR3 is TGTGCCAGCAGTTTGCGAGAGCAGTACTTC. Its protein product is CASSLREQYF.

The chain employs TRBV2 and TRBJ1-6; the D is unclear. Germline CDR1 is SNHLY and CDR2 is FYNNEI. Trimming took 0 bases from V and 0 from J, leaving 12 bases between them. The CDR3 contains 18 residues. CDR3 amino acids: CASSEAPPASSYNSPLHF. The CDR3 nucleotides are TGTGCCAGCAGTGAAGCGCCTCCAGCTAGCTCCTATAATTCACCCCTCCACTTT.

V gene TRBV19 combines with J gene TRBJ1-5; D is undetermined. Germline-derived CDR1 and CDR2 are LNHDA and SQIVND (reference sequence). Trimming shortened V by 8 bases and J by 0 bases, and 11 bases separated the two germline ends. The CDR3 consists of 14 residues. The CDR3 loop is CASHFSASNQPQHF. The CDR3 DNA reads TGTGCCAGTCACTTCTCGGCTAGCAATCAGCCCCAGCATTTT.

The chain links TRBV27 to TRBJ2-5; D is perhaps TRBD1 (5 bases). This CDR3 comprises 15 residues. The V end lost 3 bases, the J end lost 0 bases, and 11 bases lay between the germline ends. Germline CDR1 and CDR2: MNHEY and SMNVEV (reference sequence). The CDR3 here is CASSLGARDQETQYF. CDR3 coding DNA: TGTGCCAGCAGTTTGGGCGCCAGGGACCAAGAGACCCAGTACTTC.

The chain couples TRBV6-5 to TRBJ2-7; 7 bases fit TRBD1. The ends lost 2 bases at V and 1 base at J; junction bases unmatched: 5. This CDR3 has 15 residues. Per the germline V gene, CDR1 is MNHEY and CDR2 is SVGAGI. The DNA of the CDR3 is TGTGCCAGCAGTTACGAGCGGACAGGTTCCTACGAGCAGTACTTC. This gives the protein CASSYERTGSYEQYF.

Only a few counts were recorded for this clone. The gene calls are TRBV5-5 and TRBJ1-6; TRBD1 matches at 7 bases. V trimming: 3 bases; J trimming: 6 bases; junction bases outside the gene matches: 6. Germline V gives CDR1 SGHKS, CDR2 YYEKEE (reference sequence). The CDR3 sequence is 15 residues long. The CDR3 loop is CASSSTGYPNSPLHF. CDR3 nucleotides: TGTGCCAGCAGCTCGACAGGGTATCCTAATTCACCCCTCCACTTT.

V gene TRBV7-2 combines with J gene TRBJ2-5; D is ambiguous. Germline CDR1 SGHTA, CDR2 FQGNSA. CDR3 length: 13 residues. The ends were cut back, 5 bases at V and 5 bases at J, with 12 bases in the middle. The CDR3 DNA sequence: TGTGCCAGCAGCCTCTCTTTGCTGGAGACCCAGTACTTC. This encodes CASSLSLLETQYF.

V gene TRBV21-1 combines with J gene TRBJ1-3. TRBV21-1 is noted as a pseudogene. CDR3 size: 14 residues. CDR3: CASVCDESGNTIYF. CDR3 nucleotide sequence: TGTGCCAGCGTCTGTGACGAGTCTGGAAACACCATATATTTT.

In this sample, this clone turned up once. The J gene is TRBJ2-7, the V gene TRBV3-1 (or the pseudogene TRBV3-2), with 9 bases identical to TRBD2. Per the germline V gene, CDR1 is LGHDT and CDR2 is YNNKEL (reference sequence). CDR3 length equals 16 residues. Trimming took 0 bases from V and 1 from J; bases not matched to a gene: 4. CDR3 protein: CASSQDAGGTSYEQYF. The CDR3, as DNA: TGTGCCAGCAGCCAAGATGCGGGGGGGACTTCCTACGAGCAGTACTTC.

The chain is built from TRBV5-6 and TRBJ1-3; 8 bases align to TRBD1. The V gene's germline CDR1 is SGHDT and CDR2 YYEEEE. CDR3 size: 13 residues. Unmatched junction bases numbered 6, after V lost 4 bases and J lost 9 bases. The CDR3 bases are TGTGCCAGCAGCGCCGGGACAGGCCTCACCATATATTTT. It encodes CASSAGTGLTIYF.

The chain carries TRBV7-2 and TRBJ1-4; D may be TRBD1 (6 bases). The ends were cut back, 1 base at V and 0 bases at J, with 12 bases in the middle. This CDR3 contains 17 residues. Looked up from germline, CDR1 is SGHTA and CDR2 is FQGNSA. The CDR3 DNA reads TGTGCCAGCAGCTTAGGAGCCCACAGGGCAACTAATGAAAAACTGTTTTTT. Its protein product is CASSLGAHRATNEKLFF.

The genes are TRBV7-8 and TRBJ1-1, with D tentatively TRBD1 (5 bases). The CDR3 has 17 amino acids. V was shortened by 6 bases and J by 1 base, with 21 bases between the two germline ends. The germline V gene has CDR1 SGHVS and CDR2 FQNEAQ. The CDR3 here is CASSRNRPGHRNTEAFF. Written as DNA, the CDR3 is TGTGCCAGCAGTCGTAACCGACCAGGACATAGGAACACTGAAGCTTTCTTT.